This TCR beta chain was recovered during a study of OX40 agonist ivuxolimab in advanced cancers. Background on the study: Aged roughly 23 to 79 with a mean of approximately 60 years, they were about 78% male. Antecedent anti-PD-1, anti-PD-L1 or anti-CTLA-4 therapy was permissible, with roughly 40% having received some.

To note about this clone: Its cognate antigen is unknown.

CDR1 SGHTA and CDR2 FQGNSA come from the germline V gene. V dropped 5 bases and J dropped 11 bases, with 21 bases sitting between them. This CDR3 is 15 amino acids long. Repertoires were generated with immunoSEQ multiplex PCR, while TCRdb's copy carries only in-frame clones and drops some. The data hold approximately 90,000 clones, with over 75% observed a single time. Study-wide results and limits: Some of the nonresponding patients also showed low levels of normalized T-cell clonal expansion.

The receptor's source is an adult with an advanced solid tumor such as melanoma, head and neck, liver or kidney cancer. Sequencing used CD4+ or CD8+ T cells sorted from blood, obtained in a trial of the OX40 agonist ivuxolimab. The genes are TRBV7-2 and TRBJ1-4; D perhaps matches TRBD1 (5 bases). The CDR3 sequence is CASSARTTEYTKLFF. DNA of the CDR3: TGTGCCAGCAGCGCCCGGACAACTGAGTACACCAAACTGTTTTTT.